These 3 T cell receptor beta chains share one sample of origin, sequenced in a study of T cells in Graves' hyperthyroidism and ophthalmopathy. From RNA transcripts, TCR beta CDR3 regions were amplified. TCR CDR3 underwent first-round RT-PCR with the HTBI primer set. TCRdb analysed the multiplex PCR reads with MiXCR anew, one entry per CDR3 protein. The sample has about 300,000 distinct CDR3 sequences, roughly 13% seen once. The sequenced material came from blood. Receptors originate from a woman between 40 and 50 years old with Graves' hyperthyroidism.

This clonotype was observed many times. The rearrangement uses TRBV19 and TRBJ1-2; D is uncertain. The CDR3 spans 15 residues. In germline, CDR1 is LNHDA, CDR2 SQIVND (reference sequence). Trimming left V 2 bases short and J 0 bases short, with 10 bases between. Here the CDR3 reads CASSIRQLPNYGYTF. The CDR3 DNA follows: TGTGCCAGTAGTATACGGCAGCTACCTAACTATGGCTACACCTTC.

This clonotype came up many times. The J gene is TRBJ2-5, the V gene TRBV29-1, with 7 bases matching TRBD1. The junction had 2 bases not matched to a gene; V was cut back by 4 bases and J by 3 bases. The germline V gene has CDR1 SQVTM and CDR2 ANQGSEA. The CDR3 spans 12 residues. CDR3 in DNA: TGCAGCGTTGTAACAGGGGAAGAGACCCAGTACTTC. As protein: CSVVTGEETQYF.

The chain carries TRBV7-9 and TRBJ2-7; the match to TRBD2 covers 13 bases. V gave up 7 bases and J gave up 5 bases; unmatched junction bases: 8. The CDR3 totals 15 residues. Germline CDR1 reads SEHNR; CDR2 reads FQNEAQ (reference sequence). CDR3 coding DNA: TGTGCCAGCACCCCACTAGCGGGAGGGCCGGACGAGCAGTACTTC. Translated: CASTPLAGGPDEQYF.